This TCR beta chain was identified during a study of blood T cell repertoires in COVID-19. Germline V gene sequence: CDR1 SGHRS, CDR2 YFSETQ. The CDR3 runs to 15 residues. With 4 bases removed from V and 7 bases from J, the gap between germline ends came to 15 bases. Assay: immunoSEQ multiplex PCR; the TCRdb copy retains only in-frame clones and omits some. The table lists about 140,000 clones, 60% to 80% of them singletons. The chain recombines TRBV5-1 with TRBJ1-6; D is unresolved. Sequencing was carried out using peripheral blood. The TCR comes from a woman in her 50s with active or convalescent COVID-19. The CDR3 bases are TGCGCCAGCAGCCCGGACTCCCGGCGGAATTCACCCCTCCACTTT. Residues: CASSPDSRRNSPLHF.